A single sample gave rise to the 5 T cell receptor beta chains below, sequenced in a study of blood T cells in healthy people across ages (dated by TCRdb to between 2014 and 2017). The library was produced with 5' RACE. The data were produced on an Illumina HiSeq 2500. A second PCR of about 6 to 11 cycles was performed with a sample-barcoded 5' primer and a J-beta primer mix. TCRdb reanalyzed the raw reads on its own, using fastp at Q25 for trimming and MiXCR for clone calling, and kept in-frame beta chains. All rows with the same CDR3 protein become a single entry with the most common DNA and genes. In all, the sample holds over 550,000 distinct CDR3 sequences, and around 31% of those were seen once. The ten largest make up 15% to 19% of the sample. The specimen was blood. Receptors originate from a woman of 80 years or more in good health.

Note on this clonotype: One base away lies a much larger clone, so this may be a sequencing read error. V is TRBV9 and J is TRBJ2-1, with D maybe TRBD1 (5 bases). The germline V gene has CDR1 SGDLS and CDR2 YYNGEE. V was trimmed by 0 bases and J by 9 bases, leaving 10 bases between them. The CDR3 loop spans 13 amino acids. CDR3 nucleotide sequence: TGTGCCAGCAGCGTAGAGGGGTGGGGTGAGCAGTTCTTC. Translated: CASSVEGWGEQFF. The variable domain in full, with the rest retrieved from reference TRBV9 and TRBJ2-1, is DSGVTQTPKHLITATGQRVTLRCSPRSGDLSVYWYQQSLDQGLQFLIQYYNGEERAKGNILERFSAQQFPDLHSELNLSSLELGDSALYFCASSVEGWGEQFFGPGTRLTVL.

This clonotype was found a few times. The chain couples TRBV6-1 to TRBJ1-1, with 9 nucleotides matching TRBD1. V was clipped by 6 bases and J by 0 bases; unmatched bases: 11. The CDR3 runs 17 residues. CDR1 and CDR2 from the germline V gene are MNHNS and SASEGT. CDR3 residues: CASRAQGAPEMNTEAFF. The CDR3 DNA reads as TGTGCCAGCAGAGCACAGGGGGCCCCCGAGATGAACACTGAAGCTTTCTTT.

The chain uses TRBV4-1 and TRBJ2-1, with 7 bases lining up with TRBD2. With 4 bases clipped from V and 8 bases from J, the junction kept 5 bases outside the gene matches. The CDR3 covers 13 residues. From germline, CDR1 is MGHRA and CDR2 YSYEKL. Written as DNA, the CDR3 is TGCGCCAGCAGCCGGGACCGGGAGGATGAGCAGTTCTTC. Translated, it gives CASSRDREDEQFF.

On this clonotype: A much larger clone sits a single nucleotide away, making a read error possible. V and J are TRBV5-1 and TRBJ2-7; either TRBD1 or TRBD2 may supply D (5 bases each). The better agreement between TRBJ2-5 and the DNA end casts doubt on the J call. CDR1 and CDR2 from the germline V gene are SGHRS and YFSETQ. The CDR3 spans 15 residues. Here the CDR3 DNA reads TGCGCCAGCAGCTTGGGTGGGGGAGTGGATGAGACCCAGTACTTC. This encodes CASSLGGGVDETQYF.

The chain combines TRBV2 with TRBJ2-4; a possible D gene is TRBD1 (6 bases). This CDR3 is 14 amino acids long. V gave up 6 bases and J gave up 1 base, with 10 bases separating them. Germline lookup yields CDR1 SNHLY and CDR2 FYNNEI. This chain's CDR3 is CASRTGSAKNIQYF. As DNA, the CDR3 is TGTGCCAGCAGAACAGGGTCCGCCAAAAACATTCAGTACTTC. The variable domain in full, with the rest retrieved from reference TRBV2 and TRBJ2-4, is EPEVTQTPSHQVTQMGQEVILRCVPISNHLYFYWYRQILGQKVEFLVSFYNNEISEKSEIFDDQFSVERPDGSNFTLKIRSTKLEDSAMYFCASRTGSAKNIQYFGAGTRLSVL.